Following are 3 T cell receptor beta chains from one sample sequenced in a study of STAT5B mutations in CD4+ large granular lymphocyte leukemia (dated by TCRdb to 2022 to 2024). The library was obtained by the immunoSEQ multiplex PCR assay. The immuneACCESS repertoire file appears here via TCRdb, limited to in-frame rearrangements. These files lack a portion of the clones; in checked studies, under half of the deficit traces to unresolved V genes, and the cause of the others is not known. The sample has about 46,000 clones on record, approximately 84% of them singletons. Roughly 0.35% of the sample is held by the ten biggest clonotypes. Sequenced: CD4+ T cells from blood buffy coats. The receptor source for this set is a human donor in good health.

The rearrangement joins TRBV7-3 to TRBJ1-1; no reliable D call. V was clipped by 2 bases and J by 3 bases, with 10 bases between them. CDR1 is SGHTA, CDR2 FQGTGA, per germline. The CDR3 has 14 amino acids. The CDR3 DNA reads TGTGCCAGCAGCTTACGCGGAGGGCACACTGAAGCTTTCTTT. The encoded protein is CASSLRGGHTEAFF. Supplemented by reference TRBV7-3 and TRBJ1-1, the full variable domain reads GAGVSQTPSNKVTEKGKYVELRCDPISGHTALYWYRQSLGQGPEFLIYFQGTGAADDSGLPNDRFFAVRPEGSVSTLKIQRTERGDSAVYLCASSLRGGHTEAFFGQGTRLTVV.

V gene TRBV5-6 combines with J gene TRBJ2-5; tentatively, D is TRBD1 (5 bases). The end of the DNA aligns better with TRBJ2-7, so the J call may be wrong. From germline, CDR1 is SGHDT and CDR2 YYEEEE. The CDR3 sequence is 12 residues long. CDR3 region: CASSRPRDEQYF. CDR3 coding DNA: TGTGCCAGCAGCCGGCCCAGGGACGAGCAGTACTTC.

With respect to this clone: The junction departs from the called germline gene at one end, perhaps through a read error. This chain connects TRBV11-2 to TRBJ2-5, with D uncertain. CDR1 is SGHAT, CDR2 FQNNGV, per germline. CDR3 length equals 12 residues. This CDR3 is CASSLPLSRAHF. CDR3 DNA: TGTGCCAGCAGCTTACCTTTATCTCGGGCCCACTTC.